A selection of T cell receptor beta chains follows, all from one sample in a study of Ad26.COV2.S vaccination and SARS-CoV-2 variants. The data were produced by immunoSEQ multiplex PCR, yet TCRdb's version contains in-frame clones alone and is incomplete. The data show fewer than 300,000 clones, more than 70% seen once. Material: peripheral blood, obtained in a trial of Ad26.COV2.S vaccine versus placebo. The receptors come from a person between 18 and 60 years old who received the Ad26.COV2.S COVID-19 vaccine or a placebo. Both conserved end residues are part of each CDR3. A D gene is named only where the DNA matches it firmly. Some rows mark clone size as missing; the rest say once, few, many or name a class of expanded clone.

j_gene,v_gene,d_gene,abundance,CDR3aa,CDR3nt
TRBJ1-5,TRBV6-5,TRBD1,-,CASRGTGGQPQHF,TGTGCCAGCAGGGGGACAGGGGGGCAGCCCCAGCATTTT
TRBJ2-5,TRBV6-5,TRBD2,few,CASSSGTSGARETQYF,TGTGCCAGCAGTTCCGGGACTAGCGGGGCCCGGGAGACCCAGTACTTC
TRBJ2-5,TRBV18,TRBD1,-,CASSPTGRGLSYETQYF,TGTGCCAGCTCACCGACAGGCAGGGGGCTATCCTATGAGACCCAGTACTTC
TRBJ1-2,TRBV6-5,-,-,CASSYYAGEELYGYTF,TGTGCCAGCAGTTACTACGCCGGGGAAGAGCTATATGGCTACACCTTC
TRBJ2-5,TRBV19,-,-,CASSAGRGETQYF,TGTGCCAGTAGCGCCGGGCGGGGAGAGACCCAGTACTTC
TRBJ1-1,TRBV7-3,-,-,CASSLFPGRESEAFF,TGTGCCAGCAGCTTATTCCCCGGGAGGGAATCTGAAGCTTTCTTT
TRBJ1-1,TRBV12-3/TRBV12-4,-,-,CASRSSAGTEAFF,TGTGCCAGCAGATCCTCTGCTGGGACTGAAGCTTTCTTT
TRBJ1-4,TRBV27,-,-,CASSIGVAAVANEKLFF,TGTGCCAGCAGCATCGGGGTGGCAGCCGTCGCTAATGAAAAACTGTTTTTT
TRBJ2-7,TRBV7-2,TRBD2,-,CASSLGLAGVRGYEQYF,TGTGCCAGCAGCTTAGGGTTAGCGGGGGTCAGGGGCTACGAGCAGTACTTC
TRBJ2-1,TRBV27,-,-,CASSHYNEQFF,TGTGCCAGCAGTCACTACAATGAGCAGTTCTTC
TRBJ1-1,TRBV19,-,-,CASSDAGHGSEAFF,TGTGCCAGTAGCGACGCGGGCCATGGATCTGAAGCTTTCTTT
TRBJ1-2,TRBV19,-,-,CASSNYGYTF,TGTGCCAGTAGTAACTATGGCTACACCTTC
TRBJ2-1,TRBV9,-,-,CASSATSNEQFF,TGTGCCAGCAGCGCAACCAGCAATGAGCAGTTCTTC
TRBJ2-5,TRBV7-3,-,-,CASSEGTGETQYF,TGTGCCAGCAGCGAGGGGACTGGAGAGACTCAGTACTTC
TRBJ2-1,TRBV5-1,-,-,CASSLAVLRGNEQFF,TGCGCCAGCAGCTTGGCCGTGCTACGGGGGAATGAGCAGTTCTTC
TRBJ2-1,TRBV2,-,-,CASSDDGRLTYNEQFF,TGTGCCAGCAGTGATGACGGGCGCCTAACCTACAATGAGCAGTTCTTC
TRBJ2-6,TRBV18,-,-,CASSPVSSGANVLTF,TGTGCCAGCTCACCAGTGAGCTCTGGGGCCAACGTCCTGACTTTC
TRBJ1-4,TRBV14,-,-,CASSQGAGGNEKLFF,TGTGCCAGCAGCCAAGGGGCCGGGGGTAATGAAAAACTGTTTTTT
TRBJ1-1,TRBV10-3,-,few,CAISESGGLEAFF,TGTGCCATCAGTGAGTCCGGGGGACTAGAAGCTTTCTTT
TRBJ2-1,TRBV6-2/TRBV6-3,-,-,CASSYSPGDYNEQFF,TGTGCCAGCAGTTACTCTCCAGGGGACTACAATGAGCAGTTCTTC
TRBJ2-1,TRBV6-5,-,once,CASSYSWDPTNEQFF,TGTGCCAGCAGTTACTCGTGGGACCCTACAAATGAGCAGTTCTTC
TRBJ1-2,TRBV12-3/TRBV12-4,-,-,CASSYQVYGYTF,TGTGCCAGCAGTTATCAAGTCTATGGCTACACCTTC
TRBJ2-5,TRBV9,TRBD2,-,CASSVGAGGYSQETQYF,TGTGCCAGCAGCGTAGGAGCGGGGGGGTACAGCCAAGAGACCCAGTACTTC
TRBJ2-2,TRBV3-1/TRBV3-2,TRBD2,-,CASSHLPTSGSTGELFF,TGTGCCAGCAGCCACCTCCCGACTAGCGGAAGCACCGGGGAGCTGTTTTTT
TRBJ1-4,TRBV4-3,-,-,CASSQDSPYGKLFF,TGCGCCAGCAGCCAAGATTCCCCCTATGGGAAACTGTTTTTT
TRBJ2-3,TRBV7-2,-,-,CASSFGLGSQDTQYF,TGTGCCAGCAGCTTTGGTCTGGGATCACAAGATACGCAGTATTTT
TRBJ1-5,TRBV5-1,TRBD1,-,CASSLGQGADQPQHF,TGCGCCAGCAGCTTGGGACAGGGGGCCGATCAGCCCCAGCATTTT
TRBJ1-2,TRBV5-1,-,-,CASSLAGEFYGYTF,TGCGCCAGCAGCTTGGCAGGAGAATTCTATGGCTACACCTTC
TRBJ1-1,TRBV19,TRBD1,-,CASSPGTVKNTEAFF,TGTGCCAGCTCCCCAGGGACAGTTAAAAACACTGAAGCTTTCTTT
TRBJ2-6,TRBV7-3,-,-,CASSPGISGANVLTF,TGTGCCAGCAGCCCCGGGATCTCTGGGGCCAACGTCCTGACTTTC
TRBJ2-7,TRBV6-5,-,-,CASSPDSPNSYEQYF,TGTGCCAGCAGCCCCGACAGTCCGAACTCCTACGAGCAGTACTTC
TRBJ1-2,TRBV19,-,-,CASGRRIGQLYGYTF,TGTGCCAGTGGAAGACGAATCGGACAGCTCTATGGCTACACCTTC
TRBJ2-5,TRBV18,-,-,CASSPFQGPKQETQYF,TGTGCCAGCTCACCGTTTCAGGGGCCAAAGCAAGAGACCCAGTACTTC
TRBJ2-7,TRBV6-4,TRBD2,-,CASQKYPSGPYEQYF,TGTGCCAGCCAGAAGTACCCTAGCGGACCGTACGAGCAGTACTTC
TRBJ1-2,TRBV20-1,-,-,CSASVGIYGYTF,TGCAGTGCTAGTGTCGGAATCTATGGCTACACCTTC
TRBJ2-1,TRBV7-2,TRBD2,once,CASSLLSGRADEQFF,TGTGCCAGCAGCTTGCTCAGCGGGAGGGCGGATGAGCAGTTCTTC
TRBJ2-1,TRBV7-2,-,-,CASSLRRDTYYNEQFF,TGTGCCAGCAGCCTCAGGCGGGACACCTACTACAATGAGCAGTTCTTC
TRBJ2-3,TRBV29-1,TRBD2,-,CSVRSGVGTDTQYF,TGCAGCGTTCGGAGCGGGGTGGGTACAGATACGCAGTATTTT
TRBJ1-6,TRBV25-1,TRBD1,-,CASSRDRASDSPLHF,TGTGCCAGCAGTCGGGACAGGGCAAGTGATTCACCCCTCCACTTT
TRBJ2-1,TRBV7-2,-,-,CASSLGRPSTYNEQFF,TGTGCCAGCAGCTTAGGTCGACCATCTACCTACAATGAGCAGTTCTTC
TRBJ2-3,TRBV19,TRBD2,-,CASSPRAGGRVYTQYF,TGTGCCAGTAGTCCGAGAGCGGGAGGGCGTGTGTATACGCAGTATTTT
TRBJ2-3,TRBV7-9,TRBD1,-,CASSVDRGSTDTQYF,TGTGCCAGCAGCGTCGACAGGGGAAGCACAGATACGCAGTATTTT
TRBJ2-5,TRBV5-1,TRBD1,-,CASSLGQGQGETQYF,TGCGCCAGCAGCTTGGGACAGGGCCAAGGGGAGACCCAGTACTTC
TRBJ1-2,TRBV7-6,-,once,CASSLARGQDYTF,TGTGCCAGCAGCTTAGCCAGGGGCCAAGACTACACCTTC
TRBJ1-4,TRBV2,TRBD1,-,CASSERHGTANEKLFF,TGTGCCAGCAGTGAAAGGCACGGGACAGCAAATGAAAAACTGTTTTTT
TRBJ2-7,TRBV7-8,TRBD1,-,CASSRGLDRGRPYEQYF,TGTGCCAGCAGCCGAGGCTTGGACAGGGGACGGCCCTACGAGCAGTACTTC
TRBJ1-3,TRBV3-1/TRBV3-2,-,-,CASSRSVSGNTIYF,TGTGCCAGCAGCCGTTCAGTCTCTGGAAACACCATATATTTT
TRBJ2-3,TRBV7-9,TRBD2,once,CASSPSGDTDTQYF,TGTGCCAGCAGCCCAAGCGGGGACACAGATACGCAGTATTTT
TRBJ2-1,TRBV7-2,-,-,CASSPMGAVYNEQFF,TGTGCCAGCAGCCCTATGGGGGCAGTATACAATGAGCAGTTCTTC
TRBJ2-1,TRBV28,TRBD2,-,CASSLTLGAGGQFF,TGTGCCAGCAGTTTAACTCTGGGGGCGGGAGGGCAGTTCTTC